The source of this TCR beta chain is a study of blood T cells in healthy people across ages. Alongside a J-beta primer mix, a sample-barcoded 5' primer served in a second PCR lasting 7 to 11 cycles. One entry per CDR3 protein results from TCRdb running MiXCR on the 5' RACE reads. The top ten hold 35% to 40% of the sample, which has about 640,000 distinct CDR3 sequences, about 53% seen once. Per the germline V gene, CDR1 is KGHSH and CDR2 is LQKENI. The CDR3 runs 13 residues. V was trimmed by 0 bases and J by 1 base, leaving 3 bases between them. The V call is TRBV18, the J call TRBJ2-5; the D is unclear. Sequencing was performed on blood. The TCR was taken from a man aged 60-69 years in good health. The CDR3 coding sequence is TGTGCCAGCTCACCACCTTCCCAAGAGACCCAGTACTTC. As protein: CASSPPSQETQYF.